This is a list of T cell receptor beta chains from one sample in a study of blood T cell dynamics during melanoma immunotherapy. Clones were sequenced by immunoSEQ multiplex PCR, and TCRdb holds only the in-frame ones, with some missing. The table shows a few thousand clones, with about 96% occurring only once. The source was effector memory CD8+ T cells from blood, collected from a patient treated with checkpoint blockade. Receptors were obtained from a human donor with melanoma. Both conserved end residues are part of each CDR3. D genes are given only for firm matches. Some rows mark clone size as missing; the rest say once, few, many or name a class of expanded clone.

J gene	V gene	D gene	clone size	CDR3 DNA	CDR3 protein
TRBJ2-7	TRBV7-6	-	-	TGTGCCAGCAGCTTCGGTAGCAGCTACGAGCAGTACTTC	CASSFGSSYEQYF
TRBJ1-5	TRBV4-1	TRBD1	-	TGCGCCAGCAGCCAGACGACAGGGATCTCATCCAATCAGCCCCAGCATTTT	CASSQTTGISSNQPQHF
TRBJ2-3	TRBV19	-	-	TGTGCCAGTAGTATCTCCTGGGGCCCGGCAGATACGCAGTATTTT	CASSISWGPADTQYF
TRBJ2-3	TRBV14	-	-	TGTGCCAGCAGCCAAGGGCCAGTGCATAGCACAGATACGCAGTATTTT	CASSQGPVHSTDTQYF
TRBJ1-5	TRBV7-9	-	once	TGTGCCAGCAGCCCAGAGGCTTGGGATCAGCCCCAGCATTTT	CASSPEAWDQPQHF
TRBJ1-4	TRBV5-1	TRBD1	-	TGCGCCAGCAGCTCACCCGGACAGGGCGCAACTAATGAAAAACTGTTTTTT	CASSSPGQGATNEKLFF
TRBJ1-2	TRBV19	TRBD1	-	TGTGCCAGTAGTAAGGACAGGCGGGCCAACTATGGCTACACCTTC	CASSKDRRANYGYTF
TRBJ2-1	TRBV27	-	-	TGTGCCAGCAGTTTCTACAATGAGCAGTTCTTC	CASSFYNEQFF
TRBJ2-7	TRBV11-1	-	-	TGTGCCAGCAGCCTCGGAGGATCGAGCTCCTACGAGCAGTACTTC	CASSLGGSSSYEQYF
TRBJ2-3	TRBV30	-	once	TGTGCCTGGAGTAGAGGCCGAGATGTTCCAGATACGCAGTATTTT	CAWSRGRDVPDTQYF
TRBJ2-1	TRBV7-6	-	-	TGTGCCAGCAGCTTATGGGCCTACAATGAGCAGTTCTTC	CASSLWAYNEQFF
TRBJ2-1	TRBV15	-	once	TGTGCCACCAGCAGAGATGATTTGGTGGATGAGCAGTTCTTC	CATSRDDLVDEQFF
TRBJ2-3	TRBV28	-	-	TGTGCCAGCAGTTTAGTACCAGGGAGCACAGATACGCAGTATTTT	CASSLVPGSTDTQYF
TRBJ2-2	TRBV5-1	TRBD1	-	TGCGCCAGCAGCGGGGGTCCGGGACAGGGGATCGGGGAGCTGTTTTTT	CASSGGPGQGIGELFF
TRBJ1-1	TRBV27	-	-	TGTGCCAGCAGTGGCGAAACCTCAGGGGAAGCTTTCTTT	CASSGETSGEAFF
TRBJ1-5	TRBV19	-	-	TGTGCCAGTAGTATAGCCGGCAGTGATTATCAGCCCCAGCATTTT	CASSIAGSDYQPQHF
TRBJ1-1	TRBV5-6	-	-	TGTGCCAGCAGCGTCCGGGACAACGCTGAAGCTTTCTTT	CASSVRDNAEAFF
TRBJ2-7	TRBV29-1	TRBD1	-	TGCAGCGTTGAAGATCGGGACAGTTCCTACGAGCAGTACTTC	CSVEDRDSSYEQYF
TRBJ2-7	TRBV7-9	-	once	TGTGCCAGCAGCCCTCCGGGACGGGAGTTCTACGAGCAGTACTTC	CASSPPGREFYEQYF
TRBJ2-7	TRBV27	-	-	TGTGCCACCCGCCCCGGGCAGACACCCTACGAGCAGTACTTC	CATRPGQTPYEQYF
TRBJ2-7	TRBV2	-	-	TGTGCCAGCAGTCTGGCAAGTGACAGATACGAGCAGTACTTC	CASSLASDRYEQYF
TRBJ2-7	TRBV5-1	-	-	TGCGCCAGCAGCTTCCGGGGAAAGTATGACGAGCAGTACTTC	CASSFRGKYDEQYF
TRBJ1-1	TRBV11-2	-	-	TGTGCCAGCAGCCCAACGCTAGGGACTGAAGCTTTCTTT	CASSPTLGTEAFF
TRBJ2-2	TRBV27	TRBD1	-	TGTGCCAGCGGGACAGTTGGGGGACCCGGGGAGCTGTTTTTT	CASGTVGGPGELFF
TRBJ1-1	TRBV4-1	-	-	TGCGCCAGCAGCCAGAGCCTGAACACTGAAGCTTTCTTT	CASSQSLNTEAFF
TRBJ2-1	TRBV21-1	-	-	TGTGCCGTTAAAGGGGCACTAAGCGGGAGGGTCTCCTACAATGAGCAGTTCTTC	CAVKGALSGRVSYNEQFF
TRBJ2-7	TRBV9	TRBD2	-	TGTGCCAGCAGCGTAGCTACCGGGGGGGCCGACTCCCGGGAGCAGTACTTC	CASSVATGGADSREQYF
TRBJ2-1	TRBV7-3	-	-	TGTGCCAGCAGCTTAACACCGGCAGGACGTGACTACAATGAGCAGTTCTTC	CASSLTPAGRDYNEQFF
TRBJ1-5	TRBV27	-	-	TGTGCCAGCAGTCTGATTAGCAATCAGCCCCAGCATTTT	CASSLISNQPQHF
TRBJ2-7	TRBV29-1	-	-	TGCAGCGTTTCTGGGGGGTTCTCCTACGAGCAGTACTTC	CSVSGGFSYEQYF
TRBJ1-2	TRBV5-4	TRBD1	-	TGTGCCAGCAGCTTGAGTGGCGGACAGGGTGGATATGGCTACACCTTC	CASSLSGGQGGYGYTF
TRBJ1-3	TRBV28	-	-	TGTGCCAGCAGTACCCACAGGCTACTCTCTGGAAACACCATATATTTT	CASSTHRLLSGNTIYF
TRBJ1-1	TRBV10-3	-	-	TGTGCCATCAGTGAAGGGGCGGCTGAAGCTTTCTTT	CAISEGAAEAFF
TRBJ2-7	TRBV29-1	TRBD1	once	TGCAGCGTCCTCGGACAGGCGTCCTACGAGCAGTACTTC	CSVLGQASYEQYF
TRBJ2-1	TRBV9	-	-	TGTGCCAGCGGGGGTCTTTCTCGGGAGCTCTCCTACAATGAGCAGTTCTTC	CASGGLSRELSYNEQFF
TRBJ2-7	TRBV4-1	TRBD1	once	TGCGCCAGCAGCCAAGGACAGGGCGACGAGCAGTACTTC	CASSQGQGDEQYF
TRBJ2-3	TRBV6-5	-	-	TGTGCCAGCAGTGGGGACCGAGGCACAGATACGCAGTATTTT	CASSGDRGTDTQYF
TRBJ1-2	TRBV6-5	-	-	TGTGCCAGCAGTTACTCGTCCAGCCATAACTATGGCTACACCTTC	CASSYSSSHNYGYTF
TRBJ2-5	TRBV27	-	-	TGTGCCAGCAGTGTCGTAGGGGAGCAAGAGACCCAGTACTTC	CASSVVGEQETQYF
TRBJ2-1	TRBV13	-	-	TGTGCCAGCGGTGGGGACAACGGTATCAATGAGCAGTTCTTC	CASGGDNGINEQFF
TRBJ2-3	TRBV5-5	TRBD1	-	TGTGCCAGCAGCTCGACAGGGTTTGGGCAGTATTTT	CASSSTGFGQYF
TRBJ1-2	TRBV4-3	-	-	TGCGCCAGCAGCCATTACTATGGCTACACCTTC	CASSHYYGYTF
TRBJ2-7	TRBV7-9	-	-	TGTGCCAGCAGCCCAGCTCGGGCCGACTACGAGCAGTACTTC	CASSPARADYEQYF
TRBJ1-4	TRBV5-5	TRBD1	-	TGTGCCAGCAGCTTGGGGGACAGGGAGAATGAAAAACTGTTTTTT	CASSLGDRENEKLFF
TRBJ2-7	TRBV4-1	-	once	TGCGCCAGCAGCCCATCAACTTATAAGGAAGGGACACCTCACTTTTGGGAGCAGTACTTC	CASSPSTYKEGTPHFWEQYF
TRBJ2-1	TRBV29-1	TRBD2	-	TGCAGCGTTGAAGGGTGGGCGGGAGGTGTTGACAATGAGCAGTTCTTC	CSVEGWAGGVDNEQFF
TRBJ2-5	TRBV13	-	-	TGTGCCAGCAGCTCCGGACGGGCGGAATGGGAGACCCAGTACTTC	CASSSGRAEWETQYF
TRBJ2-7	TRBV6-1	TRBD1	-	TGTGCCAGCAGTGATGAGGGACAGGGAGGCAGGAAGACCTACGAGCAGTACTTC	CASSDEGQGGRKTYEQYF
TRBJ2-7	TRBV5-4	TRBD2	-	TGTGCCAGCAGCTCCGGGACGGGAGGCTACGAGCAGTACTTC	CASSSGTGGYEQYF